This entry is about one TCR beta chain. This CDR3 is 16 amino acids long. V lost 5 bases and J 4 bases, leaving 18 bases between the germline ends. Germline V CDR1 and CDR2: SGHAT, FQNNGV. Measured with immunoSEQ multiplex PCR; TCRdb has only the in-frame clones, and not every one. Here the sample spans about 40,000 clones, 70% to 90% being singletons. The sample belongs to a study of T cell changes during pregnancy in multiple sclerosis. Source: CD4+ T cells from peripheral blood mononuclear cells, taken in the first trimester of pregnancy. The rearrangement joins TRBV11-2 to TRBJ1-3; weak D call: TRBD1 (6 bases). The receptor was derived from a female donor with multiple sclerosis, enrolled in a pregnancy study. The CDR3 nucleotides are TGTGCCAGCAGCCCGTCAGCAGGGGCGCGCGGAAACACCATATATTTT. The encoded protein is CASSPSAGARGNTIYF.